Following are 30 T cell receptor beta chains from one sample sequenced in a study of cytomegalovirus exposure and HLA in healthy donors. Primers included in the PCR were 60 Vbeta and 13 Jbeta primers. Assay: immunoSEQ multiplex PCR; the TCRdb copy retains only in-frame clones and omits some. The table has about 130,000 clones, over 70% seen once. Sequencing input: PBMCs. These receptors were obtained from a woman aged 35 to 49 in good health and CMV-seronegative.

In the case of this clone: Its ends do not fully match the called genes, so a read error is possible. The chain couples TRBV29-1 to TRBJ2-4; a possible D gene is TRBD1 (5 bases). Germline CDR1 is SQVTM and CDR2 is ANQGSEA. The CDR3 has 14 amino acids. The CDR3 DNA sequence: TGCAGCGGAAATCTAAGTGGGGCCAAAAACAGTCAGTACTTC. Protein: CSGNLSGAKNSQYF.

This clone was seen a single time. The chain combines TRBV5-4 with TRBJ2-3, with TRBD1 matching over 8 bases. Germline CDR1 SGHNT, CDR2 YYREEE (reference sequence). The CDR3 contains 14 residues. With V trimmed by 3 bases and J by 2 bases, 2 bases remained unmatched. CDR3 DNA: TGTGCCAGCAGCTCGGGACAGGTCACAGATACGCAGTATTTT. Amino acids: CASSSGQVTDTQYF. Full variable domain (outside the CDR3, taken from reference TRBV5-4 and TRBJ2-3): ETGVTQSPTHLIKTRGQQVTLRCSSQSGHNTVSWYQQALGQGPQFIFQYYREEENGRGNFPPRFSGLQFPNYSSELNVNALELDDSALYLCASSSGQVTDTQYFGPGTRLTVL.

This sequence joins TRBV28 and TRBJ2-5, with TRBD1 matching 10 bases. TRBJ2-7 matches the DNA end more closely, so the J call is doubtful. Germline V CDR1 and CDR2: MDHEN, SYDVKM. This CDR3 comprises 15 residues. CDR3 DNA: TGTGCCAGCAACGACAGGGGGACAGGGGCCTACGAGCAGTACTTC. This encodes CASNDRGTGAYEQYF.

This chain's CDR3 is CSVDGSTAAETQYF. CDR3 coding DNA: TGCAGCGTTGACGGGTCGACAGCTGCAGAGACCCAGTACTTC. The V gene is TRBV29-1, the J gene TRBJ2-5, with D perhaps TRBD1 (5 bases). From germline, CDR1 is SQVTM and CDR2 ANQGSEA. V lost 3 bases to trimming and J lost 4 bases, with 15 bases between them. The CDR3 contains 14 residues.

The rearrangement joins TRBV7-3 to TRBJ2-2; the D gene is possibly TRBD2 (5 bases). The ends were cut back, 3 bases at V and 6 bases at J, with 11 bases in the middle. This CDR3 contains 14 residues. Looked up from germline, CDR1 is SGHTA and CDR2 is FQGTGA. The CDR3, as DNA: TGTGCCAGCAGCTTCGGGAAGGAGCCCGGGGAGCTGTTTTTT. Amino acids: CASSFGKEPGELFF.

The V gene is TRBV14, the J gene TRBJ1-1; TRBD1 matches at 9 bases. CDR1 and CDR2 from the germline V gene are SGHDN and FVKESK. This CDR3 comprises 16 residues. After removal of 0 bases from V and 5 bases from J, the junction contained 7 bases not matched to a gene. CDR3 amino acids: CASSQDPGQGGTEAFF. The CDR3 DNA reads as TGTGCCAGCAGCCAAGACCCGGGACAGGGTGGAACTGAAGCTTTCTTT.

V usage is TRBV2 and J usage is TRBJ2-7, with a possible D match to TRBD1 (5 bases). The CDR3 runs 11 residues. V was trimmed by 8 bases and J by 4 bases, leaving 9 bases between them. Per germline, CDR1 SNHLY and CDR2 FYNNEI. The CDR3 DNA reads as TGTGCCAGCGGGGCTTTGTACGAGCAGTACTTC. It encodes CASGALYEQYF.

The V call is TRBV5-1, the J call TRBJ2-5; 10 nucleotides agree with TRBD2. CDR3 size: 16 residues. Germline lookup yields CDR1 SGHRS and CDR2 YFSETQ. The J segment lost 0 bases and the V segment lost 9 bases, leaving 11 bases of the junction unmatched. The CDR3 sequence is CATSPGLADYQETQYF. CDR3 in DNA: TGCGCCACCTCACCAGGACTAGCGGACTACCAAGAGACCCAGTACTTC.

This chain links TRBV18 with TRBJ1-3; D is possibly TRBD1 (5 bases). CDR1 is KGHSH, CDR2 LQKENI, per germline. This CDR3 is 14 amino acids long. Trimming cost V 2 bases and J 2 bases, with 7 bases left between them. The DNA for the CDR3 is TGTGCCAGCTCACCAGTCAGGGCTGGAAACACCATATATTTT. It translates to CASSPVRAGNTIYF.

The V and J genes are TRBV19 and TRBJ1-1; TRBD1 is a possible D gene (5 bases). The germline gives CDR1 LNHDA, CDR2 SQIVND (reference sequence). V lost 5 bases and J lost 4, with 14 bases in between. The CDR3 sequence is 14 residues long. The CDR3 reads CASSVQGSGTEAFF. CDR3 nucleotides: TGTGCCAGTAGTGTCCAGGGTTCGGGCACTGAAGCTTTCTTT.

The DNA for the CDR3 is TGTGCCAGTAGTATACCGGGGTTCGGTGGTACGCAGTATTTT. Translating it yields CASSIPGFGGTQYF. The rearrangement joins TRBV19 to TRBJ2-3; maybe TRBD2 (5 bases). Germline lookup yields CDR1 LNHDA and CDR2 SQIVND (reference sequence). The length of the CDR3 is 14 residues. V was pared by 2 bases and J by 8 bases, with 14 bases between. Combining the CDR3 with reference TRBV19 and TRBJ2-3 gives the whole variable domain DGGITQSPKYLFRKEGQNVTLSCEQNLNHDAMYWYRQDPGQGLRLIYYSQIVNDFQKGDIAEGYSVSREKKESFPLTVTSAQKNPTAFYLCASSIPGFGGTQYFGPGTRLTVL.

This clone was picked up a small number of times. V is TRBV2 and J is TRBJ2-5, with a tentative D call TRBD1 (7 bases). Trimming cost V 3 bases and J 4 bases, with 18 bases left between them. The CDR3 contains 16 residues. Germline CDR1 and CDR2: SNHLY and FYNNEI. This chain's CDR3 is CASSDWEAGGLETQYF. The DNA for the CDR3 is TGTGCCAGCAGTGATTGGGAGGCAGGGGGATTAGAGACCCAGTACTTC.

J is TRBJ1-4 and V is TRBV9; tentative D call: TRBD1 (5 bases). V was pared by 0 bases and J by 7 bases, with 13 bases between. The CDR3 has 15 amino acids. The germline gives CDR1 SGDLS, CDR2 YYNGEE. The CDR3 DNA is TGTGCCAGCAGCGTAGGACCCGGGCAGGGTGAAAAACTGTTTTTT. This gives the protein CASSVGPGQGEKLFF.

The chain joins TRBV2 to TRBJ1-2; 7 bases are shared with TRBD1. The CDR3 covers 13 residues. CDR1 is SNHLY, CDR2 FYNNEI, per germline. J lost 7 bases, V lost 4 bases, and 6 bases had no gene match. CDR3 DNA: TGTGCCAGCAGTGGACAGGGTACAACTGGCTACACCTTC. Translated: CASSGQGTTGYTF. Full variable domain (remainder filled in from reference TRBV2 and TRBJ1-2): EPEVTQTPSHQVTQMGQEVILRCVPISNHLYFYWYRQILGQKVEFLVSFYNNEISEKSEIFDDQFSVERPDGSNFTLKIRSTKLEDSAMYFCASSGQGTTGYTFGSGTRLTVV.

This rearrangement joins TRBV18 to TRBJ2-5, with 8 bases that match TRBD1. The CDR3 extends over 15 amino acids. Germline trimming cut 2 bases from V and 1 base from J; bases unmatched to any gene: 3. Germline CDR1 and CDR2: KGHSH and LQKENI. For the CDR3, the DNA is TGTGCCAGCTCACCAGCGACAGGGGTCCAAGAGACCCAGTACTTC. Amino acids: CASSPATGVQETQYF.

V and J are TRBV25-1 and TRBJ1-4, with 8 bases that match TRBD1. Unmatched junction bases numbered 8, after V lost 3 bases and J lost 5 bases. The CDR3 is 16 residues long. Germline V gene sequence: CDR1 MGHDK, CDR2 SYGVNS. The CDR3 spells CASSDRGQGRNEKLFF. CDR3 in DNA: TGTGCCAGCAGTGACCGCGGACAGGGTCGAAATGAAAAACTGTTTTTT.

This clone was counted only a few times. The chain uses TRBV7-9 and TRBJ2-3; no firm D call. The CDR3 extends over 11 amino acids. The germline V gene encodes CDR1 SEHNR and CDR2 FQNEAQ (reference sequence). CDR3 loop: CALEGTDTQYF. CDR3 DNA: TGTGCACTCGAGGGCACAGATACGCAGTATTTT.

This chain uses TRBV5-1 with TRBJ2-5, with 8 bases aligning to TRBD2. Germline trimming cut 0 bases from V and 1 base from J; bases unmatched to any gene: 5. This CDR3 is built from 16 residues. Germline CDR1 reads SGHRS; CDR2 reads YFSETQ. CDR3: CASSLAGLGTQETQYF. As DNA, the CDR3 is TGCGCCAGCAGCTTGGCGGGACTAGGGACCCAAGAGACCCAGTACTTC.

The chain is built from TRBV7-2 and TRBJ2-3; D possibly corresponds to TRBD1 (5 bases). CDR3 size: 14 residues. In germline, CDR1 is SGHTA, CDR2 FQGNSA. V lost 5 bases, J lost 2 bases, and 11 bases lay in between. CDR3 sequence (DNA): TGTGCCAGCAGCAACAGGCTCCTCACAGATACGCAGTATTTT. Its translation is CASSNRLLTDTQYF.

This chain uses TRBV11-2 with TRBJ2-5, with D maybe TRBD1 (5 bases). Germline V gene lookup returns CDR1 SGHAT and CDR2 FQNNGV. The V end was cut by 7 bases, the J end by 5 bases, with 14 bases between. The CDR3 totals 13 residues. CDR3 loop: CASTTRGSETQYF. The CDR3 DNA reads TGTGCCAGCACCACAAGGGGATCGGAGACCCAGTACTTC.

V gene TRBV27 combines with J gene TRBJ1-2; 7 bases match TRBD1. This CDR3 is built from 15 residues. The germline V gene has CDR1 MNHEY and CDR2 SMNVEV (reference sequence). J was trimmed by 5 bases and V by 5 bases; bases with no gene match: 11. In DNA form, the CDR3 reads TGTGCCAGCAGTAGGGGGCGGACCGGCGGGTATGGCTACACCTTC. Translating gives CASSRGRTGGYGYTF.

The chain joins TRBV9 to TRBJ2-1, with D tentatively TRBD2 (6 bases). This CDR3 is 14 amino acids long. Germline V gene lookup returns CDR1 SGDLS and CDR2 YYNGEE. V was clipped by 3 bases and J by 5 bases, with 12 bases between them. CDR3 coding DNA: TGTGCCAGCAGCGACCCCGGGGGTAACAATGAGCAGTTCTTC. Translation gives CASSDPGGNNEQFF.

The genes are TRBV6-5 and TRBJ2-2, with a tentative D call TRBD1 (6 bases). Per germline, CDR1 MNHEY and CDR2 SVGAGI. The V gene lost 5 bases and the J gene lost 4 bases, with 14 bases spanning the gap. The CDR3 length is 15 residues. This chain's CDR3 is CASSHKQGVTGELFF. CDR3 nucleotides: TGTGCCAGCAGTCACAAACAGGGTGTCACCGGGGAGCTGTTTTTT.

V gene TRBV16 combines with J gene TRBJ1-2; no reliable D call. The CDR3 sequence is 15 residues long. V gave up 1 base and J gave up 5 bases, with 14 bases separating them. Germline V gives CDR1 KGHSY, CDR2 FQNENV. DNA of the CDR3: TGTGCCAGCAGCCAATATGGAGCAAGTCTTTATGGCTACACCTTC. This encodes CASSQYGASLYGYTF.

For this clone: One junction end disagrees with the germline gene, perhaps due to a read error. The chain has TRBV9 and TRBJ1-2, with D possibly TRBD1 on 6 matching bases. Germline V gene lookup returns CDR1 SGDLS and CDR2 YYNGEE. The CDR3 consists of 10 residues. DNA for the CDR3: TGTGCCAGCAGCCCAGGGGTCCAGAACTTC. As protein: CASSPGVQNF.

This clone was detected only a few times. A junction boundary mismatches the germline segment, possibly from a read error. The chain recombines TRBV28 with TRBJ2-6; weak D call: TRBD2 (6 bases). CDR1 is MDHEN, CDR2 SYDVKM, per germline. The CDR3 totals 15 residues. CDR3 DNA: TGTGCCAGCATCCTAGGGGATGGAGGGGCCAACGGCCTGACTTTC. Translation gives CASILGDGGANGLTF.

The chain joins TRBV5-6 to TRBJ2-3; no definite D call. This CDR3 comprises 16 residues. Trimming stripped 1 base from V and 0 bases from J, with 12 bases between. Germline CDR1 SGHDT, CDR2 YYEEEE. The CDR3 here is CASSLTSVPSTDTQYF. The CDR3 DNA is TGTGCCAGCAGCTTGACGTCAGTTCCTAGCACAGATACGCAGTATTTT.

The chain links TRBV2 to TRBJ2-7, with TRBD2 matching over 11 bases. The trim removed 8 bases at V and 4 bases at J, leaving 7 bases unmatched. Germline loops: CDR1 SNHLY, CDR2 FYNNEI. The CDR3 extends over 14 amino acids. The CDR3 DNA reads TGTGCCAGCGACATGACTAGCGGGGCTTACGAGCAGTACTTC. Translation gives CASDMTSGAYEQYF.

This clone came up once. The CDR3 DNA reads as TGTGCCAGCTCACCACCGGGGGGTTCAGATACGCAGTATTTT. Translating gives CASSPPGGSDTQYF. The genes are TRBV18 and TRBJ2-3, with D tentatively TRBD2 (6 bases). Germline values: CDR1 KGHSH, CDR2 LQKENI. Trimming removed 0 bases from V and 4 bases from J, with 8 bases in between. The CDR3 is 14 residues long.

The sample holds a few counts of this clone. The chain joins TRBV19 to TRBJ1-2; no clear D. The ends were cut back, 1 base at V and 0 bases at J, with 9 bases in the middle. In germline, CDR1 is LNHDA, CDR2 SQIVND (reference sequence). The CDR3 totals 15 residues. The CDR3 sequence is CASSIGGVPNYGYTF. CDR3 in DNA: TGTGCCAGTAGTATAGGCGGGGTCCCTAACTATGGCTACACCTTC.